These 25 T cell receptor beta chains were sequenced from one sample in a study of T cell repertoires in cytomegalovirus infection. TCRdb fed the reads into MiXCR, producing one record per CDR3 protein. Of around 310,000 distinct CDR3 sequences detected, about a sixth appear once; the ten largest clones hold about 12%. Sequenced material: PBMCs. The receptors were sampled from a human donor in good health (CMV status not recorded). Some clones in this sample may be carry-over from other donors' samples.

V gene TRBV28 combines with J gene TRBJ1-2, with 8 bases that match TRBD1. Germline-derived CDR1 and CDR2 are MDHEN and SYDVKM. V shed 4 bases and J 6 bases; nucleotides not matched to a gene: 19. The CDR3 runs 18 residues. The CDR3 nucleotides read TGTGCCAGCAGTTCCCCCCTCGGACAGGGAACACACGTCGATGGCTACACCTTC. As protein: CASSSPLGQGTHVDGYTF.

In this sample, this clonotype turned up a few times. This chain links TRBV11-1 with TRBJ2-1; the match to TRBD1 covers 9 bases. In germline, CDR1 is SGHAT, CDR2 FQDESV (reference sequence). The CDR3 loop spans 18 amino acids. V lost 4 bases to trimming and J lost 11 bases; unmatched junction nucleotides: 21. DNA for the CDR3: TGTGCCAGCAGCTCCACTAATTCTAGGACAGGGGAGGACTGGAAGCAGTTCTTC. Translation: CASSSTNSRTGEDWKQFF. The complete variable domain, with remaining parts taken from reference TRBV11-1 and TRBJ2-1, reads EAEVAQSPRYKITEKSQAVAFWCDPISGHATLYWYRQILGQGPELLVQFQDESVVDDSQLPKDRFSAERLKGVDSTLKIQPAELGDSAMYLCASSSTNSRTGEDWKQFFGPGTRLTVL.

This clonotype was counted at least ten times. This chain connects TRBV6-6 to TRBJ2-3, with D possibly being TRBD1 or TRBD2 (5 bases each). Looked up from germline, CDR1 is MNHNY and CDR2 is SVGAGI (reference sequence). Trimming left V 0 bases short and J 3 bases short, with 19 bases between. The CDR3 totals 18 residues. The CDR3 DNA sequence: TGTGCCAGCAGTTACTCGATCTCTATTGGGGGACCAACAGATACGCAGTATTTT. Its translation: CASSYSISIGGPTDTQYF.

This clonotype was observed at least ten times. The chain uses TRBV7-2 and TRBJ1-6; no clear D gene. The CDR3 covers 17 residues. V gave up 1 base and J gave up 3 bases, with 13 bases separating them. Germline loops: CDR1 SGHTA, CDR2 FQGNSA. CDR3: CASSLVGGQNYNSPLHF. DNA for the CDR3: TGTGCCAGCAGCTTAGTAGGCGGCCAAAACTATAATTCACCCCTCCACTTT.

There are a few counts of this clonotype. The chain is built from TRBV7-2 and TRBJ2-7; D not resolved. V was cut by 4 bases and J by 6 bases, with 13 bases left in between. This CDR3 spans 13 amino acids. Germline CDR1 reads SGHTA; CDR2 reads FQGNSA. The CDR3 bases are TGTGCCAGCAGCTCCGTCGGAACCGGCGAGCAGTACTTC. It is translated as CASSSVGTGEQYF.

The chain joins TRBV19 to TRBJ1-2, with D perhaps matching TRBD1 (5 bases). The CDR3 has 15 amino acids. Trimming took off 3 bases at V and 3 bases at J, with 14 bases between the two ends. Per germline, CDR1 LNHDA and CDR2 SQIVND (reference sequence). CDR3 residues: CASSIGQGGDYGYTF. The CDR3 bases are TGTGCCAGTAGTATTGGGCAGGGCGGTGACTATGGCTACACCTTC. The full variable domain, in which reference TRBV19 and TRBJ1-2 provide the parts outside the CDR3, is DGGITQSPKYLFRKEGQNVTLSCEQNLNHDAMYWYRQDPGQGLRLIYYSQIVNDFQKGDIAEGYSVSREKKESFPLTVTSAQKNPTAFYLCASSIGQGGDYGYTFGSGTRLTVV.

This clonotype was seen repeatedly, ten times or more. The chain is built from TRBV7-9 and TRBJ2-3; 11 nucleotides match TRBD2. CDR3 length: 14 residues. The J segment lost 0 bases and the V segment lost 10 bases, leaving 3 bases of the junction unmatched. Germline CDR1 is SEHNR and CDR2 is FQNEAQ (reference sequence). In DNA, the CDR3 is TGTGCCATCGCTAGCGGGGGGAGCACAGATACGCAGTATTTT. Protein sequence: CAIASGGSTDTQYF.

The sample holds a few counts of this clonotype. The chain combines TRBV6-5 with TRBJ2-3; 7 nucleotides line up with TRBD1. Germline values: CDR1 MNHEY, CDR2 SVGAGI. V dropped 0 bases and J dropped 2; count of bases not matched to a gene: 5. The CDR3 extends over 16 amino acids. CDR3 sequence (DNA): TGTGCCAGCAGTTACTCACCGACAGGGCCCACAGATACGCAGTATTTT. Translated: CASSYSPTGPTDTQYF.

The sample holds a few counts of this clonotype. This chain uses TRBV7-9 with TRBJ2-7; 10 bases match TRBD2. With V trimmed by 1 base and J by 9 bases, 0 bases remained unmatched. Germline-derived CDR1 and CDR2 are SEHNR and FQNEAQ (reference sequence). The CDR3 runs to 12 residues. This chain's CDR3 is CASSLGLAGQYF. The CDR3, as DNA: TGTGCCAGCAGCTTAGGACTAGCGGGGCAGTACTTC. The full variable domain, in which reference TRBV7-9 and TRBJ2-7 provide the parts outside the CDR3, is DTGVSQNPRHKITKRGQNVTFRCDPISEHNRLYWYRQTLGQGPEFLTYFQNEAQLEKSRLLSDRFSAERPKGSFSTLEIQRTEQGDSAMYLCASSLGLAGQYFGPGTRLTVT.

This clonotype was observed many times. The rearrangement links TRBV7-6 to TRBJ2-3; D not certain. Deletions cut 5 bases from V and 2 bases from J, with 5 bases between. The germline CDR1 and CDR2 sequences are SGHVS and FNYEAQ. CDR3 length: 12 amino acids. The CDR3 region is CASSASTDTQYF. The CDR3 nucleotides read TGTGCCAGCAGCGCCTCCACAGATACGCAGTATTTT. Drawing the rest from reference TRBV7-6 and TRBJ2-3, the complete variable domain is GAGVSQSPRYKVTKRGQDVALRCDPISGHVSLYWYRQALGQGPEFLTYFNYEAQQDKSGLPNDRFSAERPEGSISTLTIQRTEQRDSAMYRCASSASTDTQYFGPGTRLTVL.

The rearrangement links TRBV5-6 to TRBJ2-6; D possibly corresponds to TRBD1 (5 bases). The germline V gene has CDR1 SGHDT and CDR2 YYEEEE. V lost 0 bases to trimming and J lost 0 bases, with 7 bases between them. The CDR3 runs to 16 residues. For the CDR3, the DNA is TGTGCCAGCAGCTTGGCCAGGGTCTCTGGGGCCAACGTCCTGACTTTC. Protein product: CASSLARVSGANVLTF.

This clonotype was detected a few times. The chain employs TRBV6-5 and TRBJ1-5, with D perhaps matching TRBD1 (6 bases). The CDR3 has 14 amino acids. The germline gives CDR1 MNHEY, CDR2 SVGAGI. V lost 0 bases and J 5 bases, leaving 8 bases between the germline ends. CDR3 loop: CASSYSYRDQPQHF. The CDR3 region has the DNA TGTGCCAGCAGTTACTCCTACAGGGATCAGCCCCAGCATTTT.

This clonotype occurred many times. The chain recombines TRBV7-2 with TRBJ1-5; possibly TRBD1 for D (6 bases). V lost 5 bases, J lost 5 bases, and 10 bases lay in between. The CDR3 contains 13 residues. Germline V gives CDR1 SGHTA, CDR2 FQGNSA. The CDR3 sequence is CASSTDSYQPQHF. In DNA, the CDR3 is TGTGCCAGCAGCACGGACAGCTATCAGCCCCAGCATTTT.

The V gene is TRBV29-1, the J gene TRBJ2-3, with D possibly matching TRBD2 (5 bases). Germline assignment: CDR1 SQVTM and CDR2 ANQGSEA. V was cut by 0 bases and J by 1 base, with 14 bases left in between. The CDR3 has 16 residues. CDR3: CSVEDLAGSGTDTQYF. The CDR3 DNA sequence: TGCAGCGTTGAAGATTTGGCGGGTAGTGGCACAGATACGCAGTATTTT.

The gene calls are TRBV28 and TRBJ2-7, with D tentatively TRBD1 (6 bases). Deletions cut 5 bases from V and 2 bases from J, with 13 bases between. CDR3 length: 14 residues. Germline V CDR1 and CDR2: MDHEN, SYDVKM. CDR3 in DNA: TGTGCCAGCAGTCCCGACAGGATCGCCTACGAGCAGTACTTC. It encodes CASSPDRIAYEQYF.

This clonotype was counted many times. CDR3 sequence (DNA): TGCGCCAGCAGCCGGGGACAGTCTCAAGAGACCCAGTACTTC. It encodes CASSRGQSQETQYF. The rearrangement uses TRBV4-1 and TRBJ2-5, with 7 bases matching TRBD1. V lost 4 bases and J lost 2; bases outside the gene matches: 4. The germline V gene has CDR1 MGHRA and CDR2 YSYEKL. This CDR3 has 14 residues.

The rearrangement uses TRBV3-1 and TRBJ1-5; tentatively, D is TRBD1 (5 bases). The CDR3 is made up of 14 amino acids. Germline V gives CDR1 LGHDT, CDR2 YNNKEL (reference sequence). The V end lost 1 base, the J end lost 6 bases, and 10 bases lay between the germline ends. The CDR3 is CASSQGQGGQPQHF. CDR3 nucleotide sequence: TGTGCCAGCAGCCAAGGGCAGGGCGGTCAGCCCCAGCATTTT.

This clonotype appeared many times. This chain connects TRBV12-3 or TRBV12-4 to TRBJ2-1; 8 positions match TRBD1. The V gene end was trimmed by 6 bases and the J gene end by 7 bases; junction bases not matched to a gene: 8. The CDR3 runs 14 residues. CDR3 protein: CASSSGQGKNEQFF. For the CDR3, the DNA is TGTGCCAGCAGCAGCGGACAGGGCAAGAATGAGCAGTTCTTC.

Only one count was recorded for this clonotype. This chain links TRBV5-1 with TRBJ1-4, with D perhaps matching TRBD1 (5 bases). Germline assignment: CDR1 SGHRS and CDR2 YFSETQ. The CDR3 consists of 16 residues. Trimming removed 0 bases from V and 0 bases from J, with 9 bases in between. CDR3: CASSLDGASTNEKLFF. CDR3 DNA sequence: TGCGCCAGCAGCTTGGACGGGGCTTCAACTAATGAAAAACTGTTTTTT.

Ten or more counts support this clonotype. This chain uses TRBV12-3 or TRBV12-4 with TRBJ1-6, with D uncertain. The CDR3 consists of 13 residues. V lost 6 bases, J lost 10 bases, and 13 bases lay in between. CDR3 loop: CASSEGAESPLHF. CDR3 nucleotides: TGTGCCAGCAGCGAAGGCGCGGAGTCACCCCTCCACTTT.

J is TRBJ2-1 and V is TRBV5-5, with 8 positions matching TRBD1. V shed 0 bases and J 8 bases; nucleotides not matched to a gene: 4. This CDR3 contains 14 residues. Germline CDR1 and CDR2: SGHKS and YYEKEE (reference sequence). CDR3 amino acids: CASSLGQGADEQFF. The CDR3 DNA is TGTGCCAGCAGCTTGGGCCAGGGGGCGGATGAGCAGTTCTTC. The whole variable domain, filled in from reference TRBV5-5 and TRBJ2-1, reads DAGVTQSPTHLIKTRGQQVTLRCSPISGHKSVSWYQQVLGQGPQFIFQYYEKEERGRGNFPDRFSARQFPNYSSELNVNALLLGDSALYLCASSLGQGADEQFFGPGTRLTVL.

The gene calls are TRBV18 and TRBJ1-3; D gene uncertain. This CDR3 is built from 17 residues. The V gene's germline CDR1 is KGHSH and CDR2 LQKENI. V was trimmed by 0 bases and J by 3 bases, leaving 15 bases between them. The CDR3: CASSPPPEGGGGNTIYF. CDR3 bases: TGTGCCAGCTCACCACCTCCTGAGGGCGGTGGTGGAAACACCATATATTTT.

This clonotype showed up just a few times. J is TRBJ2-7 and V is TRBV20-1, with TRBD2 identical over 8 bases. The CDR3 covers 15 residues. V lost 6 bases to trimming and J lost 4 bases; unmatched junction nucleotides: 14. Germline CDR1 DFQATT, CDR2 SNEGSKA (reference sequence). The CDR3 DNA is TGCAGTGCACCGGGAGGGGTAACTGAATCATACGAGCAGTACTTC. Protein product: CSAPGGVTESYEQYF.

This clonotype was seen at least ten times. CDR3 nucleotide sequence: TGTGCCAGCGGCACGTTTCAGGGGGAGACCCAGTACTTC. Translating gives CASGTFQGETQYF. This chain links TRBV11-2 with TRBJ2-5; tentatively, D is TRBD1 (6 bases). The V end was cut by 8 bases, the J end by 5 bases, with 15 bases between. There are 13 residues in the CDR3. Germline loops: CDR1 SGHAT, CDR2 FQNNGV.

The gene calls are TRBV4-1 and TRBJ2-3; TRBD2 matches 7 bases. The V gene's germline CDR1 is MGHRA and CDR2 YSYEKL. The CDR3 length is 16 residues. The V gene end was trimmed by 0 bases and the J gene end by 3 bases; junction bases not matched to a gene: 6. CDR3 sequence: CASSQDRSSGTDTQYF. The CDR3 bases are TGCGCCAGCAGCCAAGATCGGTCTAGCGGAACAGATACGCAGTATTTT.